This T cell receptor (beta chain) emerged from a study of graft-versus-host responses after intestinal transplantation. To note about this clone: As yet, its antigen is unknown.

The CDR3 loop spans 17 amino acids. V lost 0 bases, J lost 3 bases, and 15 bases lay in between. CDR1 and CDR2 from the germline V gene are LGHNA and YNFKEQ. Clones were sequenced by immunoSEQ multiplex PCR, and TCRdb holds only the in-frame ones, with some missing. This sample has 90,000 or so clones, with approximately 82% found just once. This receptor was taken from a human donor who received an intestinal transplant. This chain connects TRBV4-2 to TRBJ1-5, with D unresolved. Sequencing used unstimulated CD4+ T cells sorted from spleen or lymph node cells, obtained before intestinal transplant. CDR3: CASSQDLLLGFNQPQHF. CDR3 coding DNA: TGTGCCAGCAGCCAAGATTTGCTGCTAGGTTTCAATCAGCCCCAGCATTTT.